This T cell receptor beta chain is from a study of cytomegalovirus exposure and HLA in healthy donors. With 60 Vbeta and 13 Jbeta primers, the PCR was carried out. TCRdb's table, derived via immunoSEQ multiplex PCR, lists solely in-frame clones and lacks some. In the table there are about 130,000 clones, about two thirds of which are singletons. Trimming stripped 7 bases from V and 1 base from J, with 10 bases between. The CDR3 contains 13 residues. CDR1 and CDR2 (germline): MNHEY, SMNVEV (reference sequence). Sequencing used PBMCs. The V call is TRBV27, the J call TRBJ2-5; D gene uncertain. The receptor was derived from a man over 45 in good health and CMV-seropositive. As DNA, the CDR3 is TGTGCCAGCACAAACAGAATCCAAGAGACCCAGTACTTC. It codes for CASTNRIQETQYF.